These 28 T cell receptor beta chains were sequenced from one sample in a study of CD8 T cells in Susac syndrome. RNA in amounts of roughly 0.5 to 1 ug was reverse transcribed with random hexamers. TCRdb fed the immunoSEQ multiplex PCR reads into MiXCR, producing one record per CDR3 protein. The sample shows 120,000 or so distinct CDR3 sequences, just under 95% of them seen only once. The material sequenced was CD8+ T cells from PBMCs. All receptors come from a human donor with Susac syndrome.

J is TRBJ1-1 and V is TRBV5-1, with 7 positions matching TRBD1. The CDR3 is 16 residues long. In germline, CDR1 is SGHRS, CDR2 YFSETQ. V dropped 3 bases and J dropped 0; count of bases not matched to a gene: 8. CDR3 nucleotides: TGCGCCAGCAGCTCCTCGACAGGGATCATGAACACTGAAGCTTTCTTT. This gives the protein CASSSSTGIMNTEAFF.

This rearrangement joins TRBV6-5 to TRBJ2-1; 12 nucleotides align to TRBD2. The CDR3 has 16 residues. CDR1 is MNHEY and CDR2 is SVGAGI in the germline V gene. V was clipped by 2 bases and J by 8 bases; unmatched bases: 7. The CDR3 reads CASSYVTSGGRDEQFF. DNA for the CDR3: TGTGCCAGCAGTTACGTAACTAGCGGGGGGCGGGATGAGCAGTTCTTC.

This chain uses TRBV30 with TRBJ1-2, with a possible D match to TRBD1 (6 bases). V was trimmed by 8 bases and J by 4 bases, leaving 14 bases between them. The CDR3 length is 12 residues. Per germline, CDR1 GTSNPN and CDR2 SVGIG (reference sequence). The CDR3 spells CALGGRSYGYTF. The CDR3 DNA reads as TGTGCCCTCGGGGGGCGTAGCTATGGCTACACCTTC.

The rearrangement joins TRBV19 to TRBJ1-1; weak D call: TRBD1 (5 bases). CDR1 and CDR2 (germline): LNHDA, SQIVND (reference sequence). This CDR3 comprises 13 residues. The V and J ends lost 6 bases and 1 base respectively, with 9 bases between them. CDR3 amino acids: CASSVRENTEAFF. CDR3 DNA: TGTGCCAGTAGCGTCAGGGAGAACACTGAAGCTTTCTTT.

This rearrangement joins TRBV6-1 to TRBJ2-7; 7 bases agree with TRBD1. The germline gives CDR1 MNHNS, CDR2 SASEGT. The CDR3 is made up of 15 amino acids. Trimming removed 8 bases from V and 6 bases from J; junction bases left unmatched: 16. The CDR3 region has the DNA TGTGCCAGCCGAAGAGACCGGACAGGCGTAGTCGAGCAGTACTTC. This codes for CASRRDRTGVVEQYF.

This clonotype was picked up one time. The CDR3 nucleotides read TGTGCCAGCAGCGAAAAACAAGGGATTCCCTACGAGCAGTACTTC. This sequence encodes CASSEKQGIPYEQYF. The chain has TRBV5-6 and TRBJ2-7; D gene uncertain. The germline V gene has CDR1 SGHDT and CDR2 YYEEEE. The CDR3 consists of 15 residues. Trimming removed 4 bases at V and 2 bases at J, with 16 bases between.

V usage is TRBV2 and J usage is TRBJ1-5; 7 bases line up with TRBD1. CDR3 length equals 15 residues. J lost 5 bases, V lost 1 base, and 5 bases had no gene match. Germline V gives CDR1 SNHLY, CDR2 FYNNEI. CDR3: CASSEGTGDYQPQHF. The CDR3 nucleotides are TGTGCCAGCAGTGAAGGGACAGGAGATTATCAGCCCCAGCATTTT.

The V and J genes are TRBV9 and TRBJ1-3, with D unclear. Trimming took 2 bases from V and 0 from J, leaving 9 bases between them. Per germline, CDR1 SGDLS and CDR2 YYNGEE. This CDR3 has 15 residues. CDR3 nucleotides: TGTGCCAGCAGCGTGGGCTGGCTCTCTGGAAACACCATATATTTT. Residues: CASSVGWLSGNTIYF.

This sequence joins TRBV30 and TRBJ1-1, with D possibly TRBD1 on 5 matching bases. Between the trimmed V and J ends, which lost 0 bases and 4 bases, there was a span of 12 bases. Germline loops: CDR1 GTSNPN, CDR2 SVGIG (reference sequence). The CDR3 has 14 residues. The CDR3 DNA reads TGTGCCTGGAGTGTGGGGTCTGGGGGCACTGAAGCTTTCTTT. Amino acid sequence: CAWSVGSGGTEAFF.

This clonotype came up once. The chain employs TRBV30 and TRBJ1-2, with 7 bases lining up with TRBD1. The V segment lost 4 bases and the J segment 2 bases; nucleotides outside the gene matches: 4. Germline V lookup: CDR1 GTSNPN, CDR2 SVGIG (reference sequence). This CDR3 comprises 13 residues. The CDR3 here is CAWNTGENYGYTF. CDR3 sequence (DNA): TGTGCCTGGAATACAGGGGAAAACTATGGCTACACCTTC.

The chain carries TRBV12-3 or TRBV12-4 and TRBJ2-2; 10 bases map to TRBD2. J was trimmed by 0 bases and V by 3 bases; bases with no gene match: 7. The CDR3 is made up of 18 amino acids. Here the CDR3 DNA reads TGTGCCAGCAGTTTCTATAGCGGGAGGCACGCGAACACCGGGGAGCTGTTTTTT. Its translation: CASSFYSGRHANTGELFF.

Sample share makes this clonotype medium-sized. V usage is TRBV7-3 and J usage is TRBJ2-1; a weak D match, TRBD1 (5 bases). V gave up 1 base and J gave up 5 bases, with 12 bases separating them. CDR3 size: 15 residues. Germline lookup yields CDR1 SGHTA and CDR2 FQGTGA. The CDR3 here is CASSLIGQGHNEQFF. CDR3 DNA: TGTGCCAGCAGCTTAATAGGGCAGGGTCACAATGAGCAGTTCTTC.

The chain is built from TRBV6-2 or TRBV6-3 and TRBJ1-6; 10 bases are shared with TRBD1. The CDR3 consists of 15 residues. V trimming: 6 bases; J trimming: 9 bases; junction bases outside the gene matches: 8. The germline CDR1 and CDR2 sequences are MNHEY and SVGEGT. CDR3 sequence reads: CASSSGTGEFSPLHF. The CDR3, as DNA: TGTGCCAGCAGCTCCGGGACAGGGGAATTTTCACCCCTCCACTTT.

V and J are TRBV7-2 and TRBJ2-2; weak D call: TRBD2 (5 bases). The germline V gene encodes CDR1 SGHTA and CDR2 FQGNSA. The CDR3 sequence is 14 residues long. V was clipped by 0 bases and J by 10 bases, with 12 bases between them. CDR3 sequence: CASSLAITGVELFF. DNA of the CDR3: TGTGCCAGCAGCTTAGCAATTACCGGGGTGGAGCTGTTTTTT.

The chain joins TRBV9 to TRBJ1-1; D perhaps matches TRBD1 (6 bases). The germline V gene has CDR1 SGDLS and CDR2 YYNGEE. Trimming cost V 5 bases and J 0 bases, with 8 bases left between them. This CDR3 spans 13 amino acids. The CDR3 protein is CASSTGMNTEAFF. As DNA, the CDR3 is TGTGCCAGCAGTACAGGGATGAACACTGAAGCTTTCTTT. Together with reference TRBV9 and TRBJ1-1, the CDR3 gives the full variable domain: DSGVTQTPKHLITATGQRVTLRCSPRSGDLSVYWYQQSLDQGLQFLIQYYNGEERAKGNILERFSAQQFPDLHSELNLSSLELGDSALYFCASSTGMNTEAFFGQGTRLTVV.

This chain uses TRBV27 with TRBJ2-5; D gene ambiguous. Deletions cut 1 base from V and 1 base from J, with 7 bases between. Germline V CDR1 and CDR2: MNHEY, SMNVEV (reference sequence). The CDR3 spans 14 residues. The CDR3 sequence: CASSLFATQETQYF. The CDR3 DNA sequence: TGTGCCAGCAGTTTATTCGCGACCCAAGAGACCCAGTACTTC.

The rearrangement uses TRBV15 and TRBJ1-5; tentatively, D is TRBD1 (5 bases). This CDR3 has 14 amino acids. V was pared by 8 bases and J by 4 bases, with 15 bases between. CDR1 is LNHNV, CDR2 YYDKDF, per germline (reference sequence). The chain's CDR3 is CATAGGIENQPQHF. DNA of the CDR3: TGTGCCACCGCCGGGGGGATAGAGAATCAGCCCCAGCATTTT.

The chain joins TRBV6-5 to TRBJ2-7; 11 positions agree with TRBD2. This CDR3 has 15 residues. V lost 6 bases and J lost 4; bases outside the gene matches: 8. Per germline, CDR1 MNHEY and CDR2 SVGAGI. CDR3 bases: TGTGCCAGCAGCGCCGGGACTAGCGGCATATACGAGCAGTACTTC. Its translation: CASSAGTSGIYEQYF.

The chain employs TRBV27 and TRBJ1-2; D may be TRBD1 (5 bases). Germline CDR1 and CDR2: MNHEY and SMNVEV (reference sequence). V was trimmed by 2 bases and J by 6 bases, leaving 13 bases between them. There are 14 residues in the CDR3. In DNA form, the CDR3 reads TGTGCCAGCAGTTTAGGGGCCAGGCAGGATGGCTACACCTTC. Protein product: CASSLGARQDGYTF.

There are a few counts of this clonotype. This chain connects TRBV19 to TRBJ2-3; TRBD2 aligns across 13 bases. The CDR3 runs to 15 residues. V gave up 5 bases and J gave up 6 bases; unmatched junction bases: 5. In germline, CDR1 is LNHDA, CDR2 SQIVND (reference sequence). The CDR3 spells CASSLLAGGPDTQYF. CDR3 coding DNA: TGTGCCAGTAGTCTACTAGCGGGAGGGCCGGATACGCAGTATTTT.

The V and J genes are TRBV19 and TRBJ2-7; D uncertain. The CDR3 length is 12 residues. Germline V CDR1 and CDR2: LNHDA, SQIVND (reference sequence). The V gene lost 7 bases and the J gene lost 2 bases, with 9 bases spanning the gap. As DNA, the CDR3 is TGTGCCAGTATGGACGCCACCTACGAGCAGTACTTC. Translation: CASMDATYEQYF.

The rearrangement uses TRBV2 and TRBJ2-5; D possibly corresponds to TRBD2 (6 bases). CDR1 is SNHLY, CDR2 FYNNEI, per germline. The CDR3 contains 12 residues. V lost 7 bases and J 1 base, leaving 7 bases between the germline ends. Written as DNA, the CDR3 is TGTGCCAGCAACGGGGGCCAAGAGACCCAGTACTTC. This gives the protein CASNGGQETQYF.

The CDR3 sequence: CASSSGSSYVEGAYEQYF. The CDR3 nucleotides are TGTGCCAGCAGTTCAGGTTCATCCTATGTGGAGGGGGCCTACGAGCAGTACTTC. The chain combines TRBV6-5 with TRBJ2-7; D is possibly TRBD1 or TRBD2 (6 bases each). V lost 4 bases and J lost 2, with 24 bases in between. The CDR3 has 18 amino acids. Germline V gives CDR1 MNHEY, CDR2 SVGAGI.

CDR3 sequence: CASSFLALNTGELFF. CDR3 in DNA: TGTGCCAGCAGCTTTCTAGCTTTGAACACCGGGGAGCTGTTTTTT. The J gene is TRBJ2-2, the V gene TRBV5-6, with D perhaps TRBD2 (5 bases). V was trimmed by 2 bases and J by 1 base, leaving 9 bases between them. This CDR3 has 15 residues. CDR1 is SGHDT and CDR2 is YYEEEE in the germline V gene.

The chain links TRBV28 to TRBJ1-6; D is perhaps TRBD1 (6 bases). The CDR3 spans 15 residues. V was shortened by 3 bases and J by 7 bases, with 13 bases between the two germline ends. CDR1 is MDHEN and CDR2 is SYDVKM in the germline V gene. CDR3 amino acids: CASSFAGQENSPLHF. In DNA form, the CDR3 reads TGTGCCAGCAGTTTTGCGGGACAAGAAAATTCACCCCTCCACTTT. The whole variable domain, filled in from reference TRBV28 and TRBJ1-6, reads DVKVTQSSRYLVKRTGEKVFLECVQDMDHENMFWYRQDPGLGLRLIYFSYDVKMKEKGDIPEGYSVSREKKERFSLILESASTNQTSMYLCASSFAGQENSPLHFGNGTRLTVT.

The chain uses TRBV2 and TRBJ2-3, with D possibly being TRBD2 (7 bases). The length of the CDR3 is 14 residues. Trimming took 3 bases from V and 6 from J, leaving 13 bases between them. Germline V gene sequence: CDR1 SNHLY, CDR2 FYNNEI. The CDR3 protein is CASSDGGAGDTQYF. CDR3 in DNA: TGTGCCAGCAGTGATGGGGGGGCAGGGGATACGCAGTATTTT.

V is TRBV6-4 and J is TRBJ2-3; a weak D match, TRBD2 (7 bases). From germline, CDR1 is MRHNA and CDR2 SNTAGT. The CDR3 contains 14 residues. V dropped 3 bases and J dropped 3 bases, with 10 bases sitting between them. CDR3 in DNA: TGTGCCAGCAGTGATGGGGGGGCTACAGATACGCAGTATTTT. Amino acid sequence: CASSDGGATDTQYF.

This clonotype has more than one count but fewer than ten. The gene calls are TRBV28 and TRBJ2-7; D unclear. The length of the CDR3 is 13 residues. V lost 5 bases and J lost 0, with 8 bases in between. CDR1 and CDR2 (germline): MDHEN, SYDVKM. CDR3 sequence: CASSDRSSYEQYF. The CDR3 DNA reads as TGTGCCAGCAGTGACCGGAGCTCCTACGAGCAGTACTTC. The whole variable domain, remainder taken from reference TRBV28 and TRBJ2-7, is DVKVTQSSRYLVKRTGEKVFLECVQDMDHENMFWYRQDPGLGLRLIYFSYDVKMKEKGDIPEGYSVSREKKERFSLILESASTNQTSMYLCASSDRSSYEQYFGPGTRLTVT.